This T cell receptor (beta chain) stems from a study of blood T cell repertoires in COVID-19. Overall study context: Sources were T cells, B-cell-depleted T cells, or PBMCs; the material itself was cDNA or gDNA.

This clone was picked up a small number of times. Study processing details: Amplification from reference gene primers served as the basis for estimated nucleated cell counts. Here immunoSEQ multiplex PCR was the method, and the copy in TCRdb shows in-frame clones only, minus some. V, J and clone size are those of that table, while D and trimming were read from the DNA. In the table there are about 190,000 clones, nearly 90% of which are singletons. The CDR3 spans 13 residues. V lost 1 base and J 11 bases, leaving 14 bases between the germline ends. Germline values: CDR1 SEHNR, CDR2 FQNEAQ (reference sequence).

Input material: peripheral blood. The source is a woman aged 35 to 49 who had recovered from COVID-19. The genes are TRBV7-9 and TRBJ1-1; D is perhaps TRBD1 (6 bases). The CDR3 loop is CASSLGRQGTAFF. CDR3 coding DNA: TGTGCCAGCAGCTTAGGGCGCCAGGGGACGGCTTTCTTT.